A single sample is the source of the 18 T cell receptor beta chains below, sequenced in a study of T cells in Graves' hyperthyroidism and ophthalmopathy. What was amplified from RNA transcripts were TCR beta CDR3 regions. An initial round of RT-PCR targeting the TCR CDR3 relied on the HTBI primer set. TCRdb recomputed calls from the multiplex PCR reads with MiXCR, one row per CDR3 protein. The data show fewer than 250,000 distinct CDR3 sequences, roughly 18% seen once. Specimen: blood. These receptors originate from a middle-aged man with Graves' hyperthyroidism.

This clonotype showed up many times. The rearrangement uses TRBV2 and TRBJ2-5, with 7 positions matching TRBD1. The germline gives CDR1 SNHLY, CDR2 FYNNEI. J lost 4 bases, V lost 1 base, and 3 bases had no gene match. The CDR3 is 14 amino acids. CDR3 sequence reads: CASSEVPGGETQYF. In nucleotides, the CDR3 is TGTGCCAGCAGTGAAGTTCCAGGGGGAGAGACCCAGTACTTC.

This clonotype was seen more than once but under ten times. The CDR3 here is CASSLDGRDTGELFF. CDR3 in DNA: TGTGCCAGCAGCTTAGACGGGAGAGACACCGGGGAGCTGTTTTTT. This sequence joins TRBV7-9 and TRBJ2-2, with a possible D match to TRBD2 (6 bases). This CDR3 comprises 15 residues. Germline CDR1 is SEHNR and CDR2 is FQNEAQ (reference sequence). V was cut by 1 base and J by 3 bases, with 9 bases left in between.

As for this clonotype: Given a much more abundant clone one base away, this may be a read error. The chain uses TRBV20-1 and TRBJ1-1; D is ambiguous. This CDR3 has 14 amino acids. CDR1 and CDR2 (germline): DFQATT, SNEGSKA (reference sequence). DNA of the CDR3: TGCAGTGCTCTACGTTCCCGGATTAGGACTGAAGCTTCCTTT. Translation: CSALRSRIRTEASF.

This clonotype has more than one count but fewer than ten. This may stem from a read error, because a much larger clone lies one nucleotide away. The chain couples TRBV12-3 or TRBV12-4 to TRBJ1-1; TRBD1 aligns across 9 bases. This CDR3 has 13 amino acids. The V and J ends lost 2 bases and 7 bases, in that order; junction bases with no gene match: 2. The CDR3 spells CASSLTGGFEAFF. DNA of the CDR3: TGTGCCAGCAGTTTAACAGGGGGCTTTGAAGCTTTCTTT.

This clonotype occurred a few times. J is TRBJ2-3 and V is TRBV10-3; D is uncertain. CDR1 is ENHRY, CDR2 SYGVKD, per germline. This CDR3 is 13 amino acids long. V lost 4 bases, J lost 7 bases, and 12 bases lay in between. The CDR3 nucleotides read TGTGCCATCAGTGGAAGGGCCGACAATACGCAGTATTTT. It specifies CAISGRADNTQYF.

This clonotype was observed at least ten times. V usage is TRBV18 and J usage is TRBJ1-5, with 7 bases lining up with TRBD1. The CDR3 extends over 15 amino acids. The junction had 9 bases not matched to a gene; V was cut back by 3 bases and J by 7 bases. Germline lookup yields CDR1 KGHSH and CDR2 LQKENI. The CDR3 protein is CASSPPEGAAQPQHF. CDR3 in DNA: TGTGCCAGCTCACCCCCGGAGGGGGCGGCCCAGCCCCAGCATTTT.

This sequence joins TRBV24-1 and TRBJ2-1, with a tentative D call TRBD2 (6 bases). The germline V gene has CDR1 KGHDR and CDR2 SFDVKD. The CDR3 is made up of 14 amino acids. The V end was cut by 6 bases, the J end by 1 base, with 9 bases between. The CDR3 DNA sequence: TGTGCCACCAGTTTCGCGGGATCCTACAATGAGCAGTTCTTC. This codes for CATSFAGSYNEQFF.

This clonotype was counted ten times or more. V is TRBV18 and J is TRBJ2-7; 9 nucleotides agree with TRBD2. The CDR3 is 14 amino acids. Germline CDR1 reads KGHSH; CDR2 reads LQKENI. The ends lost 8 bases at V and 6 bases at J; junction bases unmatched: 11. The CDR3 region has the DNA TGTGCCAGCGTGCGGGGACTAGCTAGAGGCGAGCAGTACTTC. As protein: CASVRGLARGEQYF.

A note on this clonotype: The junction differs from germline at one of its ends, possibly a read error. The chain has TRBV7-7 and TRBJ2-7; 13 bases are shared with TRBD2. CDR3 length: 15 amino acids. CDR1 and CDR2 from the germline V gene are SSHAT and FNYEAQ (reference sequence). The CDR3 is CASTQGLAGEGEQYF. CDR3 bases: TGTGCTAGCACCCAAGGACTAGCGGGAGAAGGCGAGCAGTACTTC.

The chain links TRBV10-2 to TRBJ2-3; tentatively, D is TRBD2 (6 bases). V gave up 9 bases and J gave up 2 bases, with 12 bases separating them. The CDR3 length is 13 residues. CDR1 WSHSY and CDR2 SAAADI come from the germline V gene. The chain's CDR3 is CASSREDTDTQYF. The CDR3 DNA is TGCGCCAGTAGCAGGGAGGACACAGATACGCAGTATTTT.

The chain couples TRBV3-1 to TRBJ2-5; TRBD2 is a possible D gene (5 bases). The CDR3 covers 12 residues. The germline gives CDR1 LGHDT, CDR2 YNNKEL (reference sequence). Trimming left V 1 base short and J 13 bases short, with 13 bases between. CDR3 sequence (DNA): TGTGCCAGCAGCCAAGCCGGGATACTTACGTACTTC. The encoded protein is CASSQAGILTYF.

This clonotype occurred a few times. This sequence joins TRBV27 and TRBJ2-2; D not certain. The germline V gene encodes CDR1 MNHEY and CDR2 SMNVEV (reference sequence). Between the trimmed V and J ends, which lost 3 bases and 7 bases, there was a span of 6 bases. The CDR3 length is 12 residues. CDR3 bases: TGTGCCAGCAGTTTTGGTGGCGGGGAGCTGTTTTTT. It codes for CASSFGGGELFF.

This clonotype was counted ten times or more. Written as DNA, the CDR3 is TGCGCCAGCAGCTTCGCAGCGGGAGGGCCCTACGAGCAGTACTTC. It translates to CASSFAAGGPYEQYF. This sequence joins TRBV5-1 and TRBJ2-7, with 10 bases that match TRBD2. Germline CDR1 SGHRS, CDR2 YFSETQ. J lost 2 bases, V lost 2 bases, and 4 bases had no gene match. The CDR3 totals 15 residues.

There are a few counts of this clonotype. The gene calls are TRBV7-9 and TRBJ2-2; D gene uncertain. The V gene's germline CDR1 is SEHNR and CDR2 FQNEAQ (reference sequence). V was clipped by 11 bases and J by 0 bases, with 13 bases between them. The CDR3 is 14 amino acids. The CDR3 spells CAPLRFANTGELFF. For the CDR3, the DNA is TGTGCCCCCCTAAGGTTCGCGAACACCGGGGAGCTGTTTTTT. Full variable domain (outside the CDR3, taken from reference TRBV7-9 and TRBJ2-2): DTGVSQNPRHKITKRGQNVTFRCDPISEHNRLYWYRQTLGQGPEFLTYFQNEAQLEKSRLLSDRFSAERPKGSFSTLEIQRTEQGDSAMYLCAPLRFANTGELFFGEGSRLTVL.

This clonotype was seen at least ten times. V usage is TRBV20-1 and J usage is TRBJ2-7; 12 bases agree with TRBD2. V gave up 6 bases and J gave up 5 bases; unmatched junction bases: 8. The V gene's germline CDR1 is DFQATT and CDR2 SNEGSKA (reference sequence). The CDR3 covers 14 residues. The CDR3 coding sequence is TGCAGTGCGTCGCTAGCGGGAGGGGTCCACGAGCAGTACTTC. Protein: CSASLAGGVHEQYF.

This clonotype showed up many times. The chain is built from TRBV28 and TRBJ2-4; 7 bases align to TRBD1. The CDR3 is 14 amino acids. CDR1 and CDR2 from the germline V gene are MDHEN and SYDVKM. V lost 6 bases and J lost 3; bases outside the gene matches: 5. The CDR3 DNA sequence: TGTGCCAGCAGGCGAGGGGGCGTCAAAAACATTCAGTACTTC. It translates to CASRRGGVKNIQYF.

This clonotype was seen a few times. The chain has TRBV28 and TRBJ1-3; no firm D call. The germline CDR1 and CDR2 sequences are MDHEN and SYDVKM. Trimming cost V 10 bases and J 0 bases, with 13 bases left between them. This CDR3 has 14 amino acids. This chain's CDR3 is CATKDRYSGNTIYF. CDR3 DNA sequence: TGTGCCACAAAAGACCGGTACTCTGGAAACACCATATATTTT.

This clonotype was counted only a few times. Written as DNA, the CDR3 is TGCAGCGTCAAATTCGACGGTTTGACCAAAAACATTCAGTACTTC. Translation gives CSVKFDGLTKNIQYF. The chain joins TRBV29-1 to TRBJ2-4, with unresolved D. The V and J ends lost 6 bases and 2 bases respectively, with 17 bases between them. Looked up from germline, CDR1 is SQVTM and CDR2 is ANQGSEA. The CDR3 is 15 amino acids.